These 8 T cell receptor beta chains share one sample of origin, sequenced in a study of cytomegalovirus exposure and HLA in healthy donors. The PCR had 60 Vbeta and 13 Jbeta primers. The assay was immunoSEQ multiplex PCR, and TCRdb's table has in-frame clones only and misses some. The data contain 110,000 to 150,000 clones, around 75% of them singletons. Sequenced sample: PBMCs. All receptors come from a man aged 30-40 years in good health and CMV-seronegative.

The J gene is TRBJ1-3, the V gene TRBV4-2; 8 positions agree with TRBD1. CDR1 is LGHNA and CDR2 is YNFKEQ in the germline V gene. The J segment lost 4 bases and the V segment lost 4 bases, leaving 3 bases of the junction unmatched. The CDR3 covers 14 residues. CDR3 sequence: CASSPRQGGNTIYF. As DNA, the CDR3 is TGTGCCAGCAGCCCCCGACAGGGGGGAAACACCATATATTTT.

The chain couples TRBV2 to TRBJ2-4; no firm D call. Trimming cost V 8 bases and J 3 bases, with 8 bases left between them. Germline-derived CDR1 and CDR2 are SNHLY and FYNNEI. The CDR3 is 12 residues long. The DNA of the CDR3 is TGTGCCAGCGGCAGTATCAAAAACATTCAGTACTTC. The encoded protein is CASGSIKNIQYF.

This chain links TRBV28 with TRBJ2-2, with 7 bases lining up with TRBD1. The CDR3 sequence is 16 residues long. CDR1 MDHEN and CDR2 SYDVKM come from the germline V gene. J was trimmed by 3 bases and V by 4 bases; bases with no gene match: 8. CDR3 loop: CASSSPGQLHTGELFF. Here the CDR3 DNA reads TGTGCCAGCAGTTCACCGGGACAGCTGCACACCGGGGAGCTGTTTTTT.

The chain combines TRBV30 with TRBJ1-1, with D hard to call. This CDR3 comprises 14 residues. V lost 3 bases and J lost 4, with 15 bases in between. Germline CDR1 is GTSNPN and CDR2 is SVGIG (reference sequence). CDR3 loop: CAWRRSLQSTEAFF. The CDR3, as DNA: TGTGCCTGGAGGCGATCTTTACAGAGCACTGAAGCTTTCTTT. Using reference TRBV30 and TRBJ1-1 for the parts outside the CDR3, the full variable domain is SQTIHQWPATLVQPVGSPLSLECTVEGTSNPNLYWYRQAAGRGLQLLFYSVGIGQISSEVPQNLSASRPQDRQFILSSKKLLLSDSGFYLCAWRRSLQSTEAFFGQGTRLTVV.

V usage is TRBV6-1 and J usage is TRBJ2-3, with D unresolved. Germline V gene sequence: CDR1 MNHNS, CDR2 SASEGT. Trimming stripped 0 bases from V and 1 base from J, with 8 bases between. The CDR3 covers 15 residues. CDR3 DNA sequence: TGTGCCAGCAGTGAAGCTAGATATCGCACAGATACGCAGTATTTT. Translation gives CASSEARYRTDTQYF.

This clone was counted a few times. The genes are TRBV19 and TRBJ1-5, with D tentatively TRBD1 (5 bases). The CDR3 consists of 16 residues. V lost 7 bases and J lost 3, with 19 bases in between. Germline V gives CDR1 LNHDA, CDR2 SQIVND (reference sequence). The CDR3 region has the DNA TGTGCCAGTACTCTCGTAGGGGCGGGGTTCAATCAGCCCCAGCATTTT. Protein: CASTLVGAGFNQPQHF.

A single count supports this clone. The chain links TRBV7-9 to TRBJ2-2, with TRBD1 matching 7 bases. Germline V gene sequence: CDR1 SEHNR, CDR2 FQNEAQ (reference sequence). V trimming: 5 bases; J trimming: 7 bases; junction bases outside the gene matches: 13. This CDR3 comprises 16 residues. CDR3 protein: CASSRNRDSFLGELFF. The CDR3, as DNA: TGTGCCAGCAGCCGGAACCGGGACAGCTTTCTCGGGGAGCTGTTTTTT.

The J gene is TRBJ1-3, the V gene TRBV29-1; D is ambiguous. Trimming took off 7 bases at V and 2 bases at J, with 12 bases between the two ends. This CDR3 has 13 amino acids. Germline CDR1 SQVTM, CDR2 ANQGSEA. Here the CDR3 reads CSATLTTGNTIYF. Here the CDR3 DNA reads TGCAGCGCGACACTTACAACTGGAAACACCATATATTTT.